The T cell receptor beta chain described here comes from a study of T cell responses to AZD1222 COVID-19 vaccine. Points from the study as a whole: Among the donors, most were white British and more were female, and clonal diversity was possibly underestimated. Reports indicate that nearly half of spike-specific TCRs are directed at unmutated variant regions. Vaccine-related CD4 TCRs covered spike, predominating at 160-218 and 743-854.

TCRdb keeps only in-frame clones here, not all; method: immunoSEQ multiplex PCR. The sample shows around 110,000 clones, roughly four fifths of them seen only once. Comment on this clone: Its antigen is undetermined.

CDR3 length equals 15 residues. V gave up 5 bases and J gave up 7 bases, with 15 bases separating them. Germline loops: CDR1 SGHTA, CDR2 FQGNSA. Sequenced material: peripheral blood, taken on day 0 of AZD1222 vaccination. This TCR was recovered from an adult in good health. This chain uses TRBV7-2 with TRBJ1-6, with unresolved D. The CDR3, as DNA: TGTGCCAGCAGCCCACGAACGGCGCAGAATTCACCCCTCCACTTT. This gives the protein CASSPRTAQNSPLHF.